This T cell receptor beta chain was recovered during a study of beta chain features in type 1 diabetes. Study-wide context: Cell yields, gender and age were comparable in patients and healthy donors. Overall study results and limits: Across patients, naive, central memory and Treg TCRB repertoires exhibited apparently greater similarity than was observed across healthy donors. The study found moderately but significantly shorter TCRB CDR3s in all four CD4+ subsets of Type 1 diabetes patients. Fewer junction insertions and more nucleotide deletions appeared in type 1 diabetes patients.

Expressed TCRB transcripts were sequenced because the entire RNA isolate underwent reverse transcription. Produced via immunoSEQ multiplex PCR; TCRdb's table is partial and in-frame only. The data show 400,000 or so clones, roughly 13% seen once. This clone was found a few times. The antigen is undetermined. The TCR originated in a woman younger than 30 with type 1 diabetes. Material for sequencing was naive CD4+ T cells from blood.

This chain's CDR3 is CASSGTPGGLNEKLFF. In DNA, the CDR3 is TGTGCCAGCAGTGGAACCCCAGGGGGCCTTAATGAAAAACTGTTTTTT. The rearrangement links TRBV25-1 to TRBJ1-4; 8 bases agree with TRBD1. After removal of 4 bases from V and 4 bases from J, the junction contained 8 bases not matched to a gene. This CDR3 contains 16 residues. Germline CDR1 is MGHDK and CDR2 is SYGVNS.